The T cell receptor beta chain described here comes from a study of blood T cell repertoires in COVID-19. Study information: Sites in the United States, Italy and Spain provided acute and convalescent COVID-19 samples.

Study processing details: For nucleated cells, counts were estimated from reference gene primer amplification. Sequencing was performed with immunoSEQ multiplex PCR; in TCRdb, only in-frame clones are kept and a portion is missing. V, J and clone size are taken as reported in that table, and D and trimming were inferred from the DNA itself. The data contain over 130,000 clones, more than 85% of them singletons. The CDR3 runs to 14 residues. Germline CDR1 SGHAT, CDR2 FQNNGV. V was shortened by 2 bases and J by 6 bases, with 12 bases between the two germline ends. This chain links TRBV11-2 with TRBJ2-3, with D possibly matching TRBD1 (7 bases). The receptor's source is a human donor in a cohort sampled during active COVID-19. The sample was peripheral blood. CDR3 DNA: TGTGCCAGCAGCTTAAGCAGGGGGGTGGATACGCAGTATTTT. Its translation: CASSLSRGVDTQYF.